The T cell receptor (beta chain) described here comes from a study of blood T cell repertoires in COVID-19. Background on the study: Donors in the United States, Italy and Spain gave samples during acute or convalescent COVID-19. From T cells, B-cell-depleted T cells, or PBMCs came the material, which was cDNA or gDNA.

Repertoires were generated with immunoSEQ multiplex PCR, while TCRdb's copy carries only in-frame clones and drops some. The sample contains 300,000 or so clones, roughly 91% of which appear only once. Researchers sorted participants into cohorts using their self-reported clinical history. Exposed participants encountered a COVID-19 case during the 2 weeks preceding study entry. Looked up from germline, CDR1 is MNHNS and CDR2 is SASEGT. Trimming removed 2 bases from V and 7 bases from J, with 9 bases in between. The CDR3 runs to 14 residues. The chain combines TRBV6-1 with TRBJ1-6; TRBD1 might be the D (6 bases). The sample comprised PBMCs or T cells enriched from blood (not recorded which). This sequence was found in a woman in her 50s who had been exposed to COVID-19. The DNA of the CDR3 is TGTGCCAGCAGTGAACTGGACAGAAATTCACCCCTCCACTTT. Translated, it gives CASSELDRNSPLHF.